A single sample is the source of the 24 T cell receptor beta chains below, sequenced in a study of cytomegalovirus exposure and HLA in healthy donors. PCR primers comprised 60 Vbeta and 13 Jbeta primers. Assay: immunoSEQ multiplex PCR; the TCRdb copy retains only in-frame clones and omits some. Of about 76,000 clones listed, nearly 80% are singletons. The sample was PBMCs. Receptors were obtained from a middle-aged woman in good health and CMV-seropositive.

This sequence joins TRBV9 and TRBJ1-1; 11 bases map to TRBD1. The CDR3 is made up of 15 amino acids. Germline assignment: CDR1 SGDLS and CDR2 YYNGEE. Trimming removed 3 bases from V and 5 bases from J; junction bases left unmatched: 6. CDR3 amino acids: CASSEGGQGDTEAFF. CDR3 coding DNA: TGTGCCAGCAGCGAGGGGGGACAGGGGGATACTGAAGCTTTCTTT.

CDR3 residues: CASSLGLAGASGTQYF. DNA of the CDR3: TGTGCCAGCAGCTTAGGGCTAGCGGGGGCGTCGGGGACCCAGTACTTC. The chain uses TRBV7-2 and TRBJ2-5, with 10 bases aligning to TRBD2. The J segment lost 7 bases and the V segment lost 1 base, leaving 9 bases of the junction unmatched. CDR1 is SGHTA and CDR2 is FQGNSA in the germline V gene. The CDR3 totals 16 residues.

The chain employs TRBV2 and TRBJ2-6; D gene ambiguous. Germline-derived CDR1 and CDR2 are SNHLY and FYNNEI. The CDR3 is made up of 17 amino acids. Trimming cost V 1 base and J 0 bases, with 10 bases left between them. The CDR3 loop reads CASSEGQVLSGANVLTF. CDR3 bases: TGTGCCAGCAGTGAAGGGCAGGTCCTCTCTGGGGCCAACGTCCTGACTTTC.

On this clone itself: An end of the junction differs from the germline gene, which may be a read error. The J gene is TRBJ1-2, the V gene TRBV7-9; no clear D gene. The CDR3 totals 12 residues. Germline values: CDR1 SEHNR, CDR2 FQNEAQ (reference sequence). CDR3 sequence reads: CSSSFGNYGYTF. The CDR3 nucleotides read TGTTCCAGCAGCTTCGGGAACTATGGCTACACCTTC.

In this sample, this clone turned up once. This chain links TRBV5-1 with TRBJ1-5; D is unclear. V was shortened by 4 bases and J by 0 bases, with 5 bases between the two germline ends. The CDR3 runs to 13 residues. Germline CDR1 reads SGHRS; CDR2 reads YFSETQ. CDR3 sequence (DNA): TGCGCCAGCAGCCTGTATAGCAATCAGCCCCAGCATTTT. Amino acids: CASSLYSNQPQHF.

The rearrangement uses TRBV30 and TRBJ2-1; 12 bases line up with TRBD2. V shed 5 bases and J 4 bases; nucleotides not matched to a gene: 0. This CDR3 comprises 13 residues. CDR1 GTSNPN and CDR2 SVGIG come from the germline V gene (reference sequence). The CDR3 protein is CAWGTSGYNEQFF. CDR3 bases: TGTGCCTGGGGGACTAGCGGGTACAATGAGCAGTTCTTC.

The rearrangement joins TRBV9 to TRBJ2-3; 7 bases fit TRBD1. Germline CDR1 and CDR2: SGDLS and YYNGEE. This CDR3 has 15 amino acids. After removal of 0 bases from V and 2 bases from J, the junction contained 3 bases not matched to a gene. For the CDR3, the DNA is TGTGCCAGCAGCGTAGGAGGGACAGTCACAGATACGCAGTATTTT. This codes for CASSVGGTVTDTQYF.

The rearrangement links TRBV5-5 to TRBJ1-5; no firm D call. The length of the CDR3 is 14 residues. Trimming took 0 bases from V and 7 from J, leaving 11 bases between them. Germline-derived CDR1 and CDR2 are SGHKS and YYEKEE (reference sequence). CDR3 sequence: CASSLEAANQPQHF. The CDR3 DNA follows: TGTGCCAGCAGCTTGGAGGCAGCGAACCAGCCCCAGCATTTT.

The CDR3 DNA sequence: TGCGCCAGCAGCTTGGCGAGCGGGGGTACCACAGATACGCAGTATTTT. Protein sequence: CASSLASGGTTDTQYF. The rearrangement links TRBV5-1 to TRBJ2-3, with 8 bases aligning to TRBD2. Germline CDR1 and CDR2: SGHRS and YFSETQ. The CDR3 runs to 16 residues. V shed 0 bases, J shed 2 bases, and the junction held 5 bases outside the gene matches. Together with reference TRBV5-1 and TRBJ2-3, the CDR3 gives the full variable domain: KAGVTQTPRYLIKTRGQQVTLSCSPISGHRSVSWYQQTPGQGLQFLFEYFSETQRNKGNFPGRFSGRQFSNSRSEMNVSTLELGDSALYLCASSLASGGTTDTQYFGPGTRLTVL.

This chain connects TRBV27 to TRBJ2-2; TRBD1 is a possible D gene (5 bases). Looked up from germline, CDR1 is MNHEY and CDR2 is SMNVEV (reference sequence). This CDR3 region has 14 residues. V was pared by 2 bases and J by 6 bases, with 10 bases between. The CDR3 spells CASSLQGYSGELFF. In DNA, the CDR3 is TGTGCCAGCAGTTTACAGGGCTATTCCGGGGAGCTGTTTTTT.

The chain combines TRBV5-7 with TRBJ1-1; 7 nucleotides align to TRBD1. TRBV5-7 is an ORF; its function is uncertain. V shed 3 bases and J 1 base; nucleotides not matched to a gene: 6. This CDR3 comprises 15 residues. The CDR3 loop reads CASSSAGTANTEAFF. CDR3 sequence (DNA): TGTGCCAGCAGCTCCGCAGGGACAGCGAACACTGAAGCTTTCTTT.

The chain combines TRBV6-1 with TRBJ2-2, with 7 bases lining up with TRBD1. Looked up from germline, CDR1 is MNHNS and CDR2 is SASEGT. This CDR3 contains 14 residues. The V gene end was trimmed by 6 bases and the J gene end by 4 bases; junction bases not matched to a gene: 5. This CDR3 is CASRHGTATGELFF. The CDR3 DNA follows: TGTGCCAGCAGGCACGGGACAGCCACCGGGGAGCTGTTTTTT.

The chain joins TRBV6-6 to TRBJ2-5; TRBD1 aligns across 8 bases. V shed 7 bases, J shed 5 bases, and the junction held 6 bases outside the gene matches. This CDR3 has 13 amino acids. From germline, CDR1 is MNHNY and CDR2 SVGAGI (reference sequence). CDR3 coding DNA: TGTGCCAGCACCAGCAGGGGGCTTGAGACCCAGTACTTC. Protein: CASTSRGLETQYF.

This chain links TRBV5-1 with TRBJ1-5, with D maybe TRBD1 (5 bases). Germline V gives CDR1 SGHRS, CDR2 YFSETQ. The V gene lost 3 bases and the J gene lost 4 bases, with 14 bases spanning the gap. The CDR3 extends over 15 amino acids. The DNA of the CDR3 is TGCGCCAGCAGCTGGACCCCGGACAAAAATCAGCCCCAGCATTTT. It encodes CASSWTPDKNQPQHF.

This clone was counted once. This sequence joins TRBV7-9 and TRBJ2-5; TRBD2 might be the D (6 bases). The V gene's germline CDR1 is SEHNR and CDR2 FQNEAQ (reference sequence). The CDR3 is made up of 14 amino acids. Deletions cut 6 bases from V and 2 bases from J, with 13 bases between. The CDR3: CASRPGTFQETQYF. CDR3 bases: TGTGCCAGCAGACCGGGGACTTTTCAAGAGACCCAGTACTTC.

The rearrangement joins TRBV5-5 to TRBJ1-6, with no clear D. Per germline, CDR1 SGHKS and CDR2 YYEKEE (reference sequence). The V end was cut by 3 bases, the J end by 10 bases, with 11 bases between. This CDR3 has 13 residues. CDR3: CASSSDGWSPLHF. DNA for the CDR3: TGTGCCAGCAGCTCCGACGGGTGGTCACCCCTCCACTTT.

This clone showed up just once. The chain is built from TRBV7-8 and TRBJ2-5; no definite D call. Germline-derived CDR1 and CDR2 are SGHVS and FQNEAQ. The CDR3 covers 14 residues. V was pared by 1 base and J by 5 bases, with 11 bases between. CDR3 loop: CASSLGRNSETQYF. Here the CDR3 DNA reads TGTGCCAGCAGCTTAGGGCGGAACTCGGAGACCCAGTACTTC.

The V gene is TRBV11-3, the J gene TRBJ2-7, with D possibly being TRBD1 (7 bases). The CDR3 contains 13 residues. Between the trimmed V and J ends, which lost 5 bases and 6 bases, there was a span of 14 bases. CDR1 is SGHNT, CDR2 YENEEA, per germline. CDR3 DNA sequence: TGTGCCAGCAGCACCGGGACAGCGGGCGAGCAGTACTTC. It yields the protein CASSTGTAGEQYF.

The V and J genes are TRBV7-9 and TRBJ2-2; TRBD1 agrees at 7 bases. After removal of 6 bases from V and 3 bases from J, the junction contained 4 bases not matched to a gene. The CDR3 runs 14 residues. CDR1 SEHNR and CDR2 FQNEAQ come from the germline V gene (reference sequence). The CDR3 sequence is CASRPGQDTGELFF. The CDR3 region has the DNA TGTGCCAGCAGACCCGGACAGGACACCGGGGAGCTGTTTTTT.

This clone was observed a single time. The chain has TRBV14 and TRBJ2-5; 8 bases are shared with TRBD2. The junction had 1 base not matched to a gene; V was cut back by 2 bases and J by 2 bases. Germline lookup yields CDR1 SGHDN and CDR2 FVKESK. This CDR3 is built from 14 residues. This CDR3 is CASSQIAGQETQYF. The CDR3 bases are TGTGCCAGCAGCCAAATAGCGGGGCAAGAGACCCAGTACTTC.

The chain uses TRBV28 and TRBJ2-1; TRBD2 matches 9 bases. The junction had 14 bases not matched to a gene; V was cut back by 0 bases and J by 5 bases. The V gene's germline CDR1 is MDHEN and CDR2 SYDVKM. The CDR3 is 19 amino acids. The CDR3 DNA follows: TGTGCCAGCAGTTTATGGTCCCTCATCGCGGGGGGGCGGGACAATGAGCAGTTCTTC. Protein sequence: CASSLWSLIAGGRDNEQFF.

The rearrangement links TRBV29-1 to TRBJ2-7, with TRBD1 identical over 9 bases. The CDR3 extends over 16 amino acids. The germline gives CDR1 SQVTM, CDR2 ANQGSEA. After removal of 4 bases from V and 2 bases from J, the junction contained 12 bases not matched to a gene. CDR3 protein: CSVASTGTGITYEQYF. CDR3 sequence (DNA): TGCAGCGTTGCCTCAACCGGGACAGGGATTACCTACGAGCAGTACTTC.

The J gene is TRBJ1-5, the V gene TRBV5-6; no firm D call. Germline values: CDR1 SGHDT, CDR2 YYEEEE. The CDR3 loop spans 12 amino acids. Trimming stripped 3 bases from V and 5 bases from J, with 6 bases between. The CDR3 sequence is CASSSGDQPQHF. In DNA, the CDR3 is TGTGCCAGCAGCTCCGGGGATCAGCCCCAGCATTTT.

The chain uses TRBV5-5 and TRBJ1-2; no reliable D call. The germline gives CDR1 SGHKS, CDR2 YYEKEE (reference sequence). Trimming removed 0 bases from V and 0 bases from J, with 12 bases in between. The CDR3 loop spans 16 amino acids. CDR3 DNA sequence: TGTGCCAGCAGCTTGGGCCCGGGAGCCACTAACTATGGCTACACCTTC. This sequence encodes CASSLGPGATNYGYTF.